Following are 23 T cell receptor beta chains from one sample sequenced in a study of human versus mouse CDR3 diversity and MHC coevolution. The method was immunoSEQ multiplex PCR; TCRdb's version includes in-frame clones alone and lacks a portion of them. There are 55,000 to 65,000 clones in the sample; approximately 94% occur only once, and approximately 20% lies in the top ten. Specimen: naive CD4+ T cells from blood. The subset here: CD45RO-negative CD62L-positive naive CD4 T cells. These receptors were taken from a person aged 55 to 75 in good health.

V and J are TRBV13 and TRBJ2-7, with 8 bases that match TRBD1. The ends lost 3 bases at V and 1 base at J; junction bases unmatched: 5. The CDR3 extends over 15 amino acids. Germline V gene sequence: CDR1 PRHDT, CDR2 FYEKMQ (reference sequence). As DNA, the CDR3 is TGTGCCAGCAGCTTCCGAACAGGGGGATCCTACGAGCAGTACTTC. Residues: CASSFRTGGSYEQYF.

This clone was detected only once. The junction departs from germline at one end; a sequencing error may be responsible. This chain uses TRBV30 with TRBJ2-2; a weak D match, TRBD1 (7 bases). Germline V lookup: CDR1 GTSNPN, CDR2 SVGIG (reference sequence). The CDR3 totals 15 residues. DNA for the CDR3: TGCGGAGGGACAGCCTTCCCTTTAAACACCGGGGAGCTGTTTTTT. This codes for CGGTAFPLNTGELFF.

The chain links TRBV7-9 to TRBJ1-4; D perhaps matches TRBD1 (6 bases). This CDR3 has 15 residues. CDR1 SEHNR and CDR2 FQNEAQ come from the germline V gene (reference sequence). V was clipped by 5 bases and J by 4 bases, with 14 bases between them. CDR3 sequence reads: CASSPQGNINEKLFF. CDR3 nucleotides: TGTGCCAGCAGCCCGCAGGGGAACATTAATGAAAAACTGTTTTTT.

This clone was seen just once. The V gene is TRBV25-1, the J gene TRBJ1-1; D gene unclear. In germline, CDR1 is MGHDK, CDR2 SYGVNS. Trimming removed 3 bases from V and 5 bases from J, with 19 bases in between. This CDR3 has 16 residues. CDR3 region: CASSDRLTHGWTEAFF. CDR3 nucleotides: TGTGCCAGCAGTGATCGGTTGACCCACGGGTGGACTGAAGCTTTCTTT.

In its sample, this clone was seen once. The rearrangement links TRBV19 to TRBJ2-3; possible D gene TRBD2, 6 bases. V dropped 3 bases and J dropped 4 bases, with 14 bases sitting between them. In germline, CDR1 is LNHDA, CDR2 SQIVND (reference sequence). CDR3 length: 15 amino acids. CDR3 bases: TGTGCCAGTAGTATCACGGCGCGGGGTCCAGATACGCAGTATTTT. It is translated as CASSITARGPDTQYF.

V and J are TRBV5-4 and TRBJ2-3, with 8 positions matching TRBD2. The CDR3 has 16 amino acids. The junction had 8 bases not matched to a gene; V was cut back by 3 bases and J by 2 bases. Germline values: CDR1 SGHNT, CDR2 YYREEE (reference sequence). This CDR3 is CASSSWTSRSTDTQYF. The CDR3 bases are TGTGCCAGCAGCTCGTGGACTAGCCGGTCCACAGATACGCAGTATTTT.

V is TRBV18 and J is TRBJ1-4; 7 bases fit TRBD1. The germline gives CDR1 KGHSH, CDR2 LQKENI. J gave up 0 bases and V 3 bases, and 4 bases lay outside the gene matches. This CDR3 contains 16 residues. CDR3 sequence reads: CASSPLGTATNEKLFF. In DNA form, the CDR3 reads TGTGCCAGCTCACCCTTAGGGACAGCAACTAATGAAAAACTGTTTTTT.

The gene calls are TRBV20-1 and TRBJ1-1, with a weak D call TRBD1 (6 bases). Germline CDR1 is DFQATT and CDR2 is SNEGSKA (reference sequence). This CDR3 is built from 11 residues. Between the trimmed V and J ends, which lost 6 bases and 10 bases, there was a span of 15 bases. The CDR3 here is CSARQEVRAFF. The CDR3 DNA is TGCAGTGCAAGACAGGAGGTACGAGCTTTCTTT.

The gene calls are TRBV6-1 and TRBJ1-5; 7 nucleotides agree with TRBD1. The CDR3 consists of 15 residues. Germline V gene lookup returns CDR1 MNHNS and CDR2 SASEGT. The V segment lost 4 bases and the J segment 3 bases; nucleotides outside the gene matches: 6. In DNA form, the CDR3 reads TGTGCCAGCAGTGGGGGGACAGATCTCAATCAGCCCCAGCATTTT. Its translation: CASSGGTDLNQPQHF.

The V call is TRBV19, the J call TRBJ2-5; 12 bases fit TRBD2. The CDR3 has 15 residues. The V gene end was trimmed by 6 bases and the J gene end by 1 base; junction bases not matched to a gene: 3. Germline-derived CDR1 and CDR2 are LNHDA and SQIVND (reference sequence). The CDR3 protein is CASRRLAGVQETQYF. Written as DNA, the CDR3 is TGTGCCAGTAGGCGACTAGCGGGGGTCCAAGAGACCCAGTACTTC.

J is TRBJ2-1 and V is TRBV7-3; 14 bases match TRBD2. Germline loops: CDR1 SGHTA, CDR2 FQGTGA. V was clipped by 5 bases and J by 7 bases; unmatched bases: 4. CDR3 length equals 15 residues. The CDR3 DNA sequence: TGTGCCAGCAGCCGGGGACTAGCGGGAGTTAATGAGCAGTTCTTC. Translating gives CASSRGLAGVNEQFF.

The chain employs TRBV6-5 and TRBJ1-1; D is unresolved. The V end was cut by 6 bases, the J end by 0 bases, with 14 bases between. Germline lookup yields CDR1 MNHEY and CDR2 SVGAGI. This CDR3 is built from 15 residues. CDR3 nucleotides: TGTGCCAGCAGACCTTGGCGGCGGATGAACACTGAAGCTTTCTTT. Protein sequence: CASRPWRRMNTEAFF.

The chain recombines TRBV19 with TRBJ1-5; no definite D call. From germline, CDR1 is LNHDA and CDR2 SQIVND (reference sequence). Between the trimmed V and J ends, which lost 6 bases and 3 bases, there was a span of 12 bases. The CDR3 extends over 14 amino acids. The CDR3 bases are TGTGCCAGTAGCCGACGGGAAGACAATCAGCCCCAGCATTTT. Encoded protein: CASSRREDNQPQHF.

The chain combines TRBV25-1 with TRBJ1-2, with D tentatively TRBD1 (6 bases). The CDR3 covers 12 residues. The V gene lost 2 bases and the J gene lost 7 bases, with 8 bases spanning the gap. CDR1 MGHDK and CDR2 SYGVNS come from the germline V gene. CDR3 loop: CASSELRGGYTF. As DNA, the CDR3 is TGTGCCAGCAGTGAACTCAGGGGTGGCTACACCTTC.

The chain links TRBV25-1 to TRBJ2-3; 8 bases are shared with TRBD2. The V gene's germline CDR1 is MGHDK and CDR2 SYGVNS. V was pared by 7 bases and J by 0 bases, with 3 bases of the junction left unmatched. The CDR3 sequence is 14 residues long. CDR3 in DNA: TGTGCCAGCACGGGAGGGGTGAGCACAGATACGCAGTATTTT. This gives the protein CASTGGVSTDTQYF.

The gene calls are TRBV19 and TRBJ2-3; tentative D call: TRBD1 (6 bases). Germline V gene sequence: CDR1 LNHDA, CDR2 SQIVND (reference sequence). Trimming took 5 bases from V and 4 from J, leaving 19 bases between them. This CDR3 comprises 16 residues. The CDR3 here is CASSPGWTVGADTQYF. Here the CDR3 DNA reads TGTGCCAGTAGTCCAGGTTGGACAGTCGGGGCAGATACGCAGTATTTT.

The count of this clone is one. V usage is TRBV2 and J usage is TRBJ1-5, with D unresolved. V lost 6 bases and J lost 4, with 10 bases in between. Germline V CDR1 and CDR2: SNHLY, FYNNEI. There are 13 residues in the CDR3. This chain's CDR3 is CASRESHNQPQHF. DNA of the CDR3: TGTGCCAGCAGGGAGTCACATAATCAGCCCCAGCATTTT. Together with reference TRBV2 and TRBJ1-5, the CDR3 gives the full variable domain: EPEVTQTPSHQVTQMGQEVILRCVPISNHLYFYWYRQILGQKVEFLVSFYNNEISEKSEIFDDQFSVERPDGSNFTLKIRSTKLEDSAMYFCASRESHNQPQHFGDGTRLSIL.

The V gene is TRBV18, the J gene TRBJ2-5; 8 bases are shared with TRBD1. The CDR3 spans 13 residues. The germline gives CDR1 KGHSH, CDR2 LQKENI. V shed 4 bases, J shed 4 bases, and the junction held 2 bases outside the gene matches. The CDR3 loop is CASSLTGGETQYF. CDR3 nucleotides: TGTGCCAGCTCACTAACAGGGGGAGAGACCCAGTACTTC. The full variable domain, with the rest looked up from reference TRBV18 and TRBJ2-5, is NAGVMQNPRHLVRRRGQEARLRCSPMKGHSHVYWYRQLPEEGLKFMVYLQKENIIDESGMPKERFSAEFPKEGPSILRIQQVVRGDSAAYFCASSLTGGETQYFGPGTRLLVL.

The V call is TRBV20-1, the J call TRBJ2-7; D is possibly TRBD2 (7 bases). V dropped 5 bases and J dropped 8 bases, with 13 bases sitting between them. Germline V gene sequence: CDR1 DFQATT, CDR2 SNEGSKA (reference sequence). This CDR3 region has 11 residues. CDR3 residues: CSALQGGQQYF. The DNA for the CDR3 is TGCAGTGCTTTACAGGGAGGGCAGCAGTACTTC.

Only one count was recorded for this clone. The chain combines TRBV11-2 with TRBJ2-7, with a tentative D call TRBD1 (5 bases). Germline CDR1 and CDR2: SGHAT and FQNNGV. This CDR3 contains 19 residues. The V end lost 1 base, the J end lost 4 bases, and 26 bases lay between the germline ends. This chain's CDR3 is CASSLVVFPGPTGRYEQYF. The CDR3 DNA reads as TGTGCCAGCAGCTTAGTTGTCTTTCCAGGGCCGACGGGCCGTTACGAGCAGTACTTC.

The chain has TRBV7-2 and TRBJ2-5; D is unclear. Germline V CDR1 and CDR2: SGHTA, FQGNSA. The length of the CDR3 is 15 residues. V was pared by 5 bases and J by 0 bases, with 13 bases between. The CDR3 DNA follows: TGTGCCAGCAGCCCGCGGAGAGACTACCAAGAGACCCAGTACTTC. This sequence encodes CASSPRRDYQETQYF.

V and J are TRBV7-3 and TRBJ2-3, with a weak D call TRBD1 (6 bases). The CDR3 consists of 14 residues. Germline V lookup: CDR1 SGHTA, CDR2 FQGTGA. V lost 7 bases and J 4 bases, leaving 15 bases between the germline ends. The DNA of the CDR3 is TGTGCCAGCATGGCCAACAGGGTTCCAGATACGCAGTATTTT. Amino acids: CASMANRVPDTQYF.

The chain links TRBV21-1 to TRBJ1-1. TRBV21-1 counts as a pseudogene. The CDR3 length is 17 residues. The CDR3, as DNA: TGTGCCAGCAGCAAAGGGCCGAGTTGGGGGGTGAATACTGAAGCTTTCTTT. Amino acids: CASSKGPSWGVNTEAFF.